These 29 T cell receptor beta chains came from one sample sequenced in a study of Graves' ophthalmopathy and Graves' hyperthyroidism. TCR beta CDR3 amplification used RNA transcripts. Second-round multiplex PCR came after a first-round RT-PCR that employed HTBI primers. TCRdb passed the multiplex PCR reads through MiXCR, listing each CDR3 protein once. The sample carries around 340,000 distinct CDR3 sequences, about 17% recorded once. The sequenced sample consisted of peripheral blood. All receptors derive from an adult man with Graves' ophthalmopathy.

This clonotype was detected many times. This chain links TRBV28 with TRBJ1-2; 8 bases align to TRBD1. Germline V gives CDR1 MDHEN, CDR2 SYDVKM. J was trimmed by 2 bases and V by 6 bases; bases with no gene match: 8. The CDR3 sequence is 15 residues long. CDR3 sequence: CASSLTGVLNYGYTF. The CDR3 DNA follows: TGTGCCAGCAGCTTGACAGGGGTGCTGAACTATGGCTACACCTTC.

There are many counts of this clonotype. The chain is built from TRBV20-1 and TRBJ2-5; no firm D call. This CDR3 is built from 14 residues. V lost 0 bases and J lost 0, with 8 bases in between. Germline V gene data show CDR1 as DFQATT and CDR2 as SNEGSKA (reference sequence). The CDR3 DNA sequence: TGCAGTGCTAGAGATCAAGTTAACCAAGAGACCCAGTACTTC. This sequence encodes CSARDQVNQETQYF.

This chain's CDR3 is CASSIRTASYEQYF. As DNA, the CDR3 is TGTGCCAGTAGTATTAGGACAGCCTCCTACGAGCAGTACTTC. This rearrangement joins TRBV19 to TRBJ2-7; tentative D call: TRBD1 (6 bases). Germline V lookup: CDR1 LNHDA, CDR2 SQIVND (reference sequence). Trimming took off 3 bases at V and 0 bases at J, with 9 bases between the two ends. The CDR3 has 14 amino acids. The variable domain in full, completed from reference TRBV19 and TRBJ2-7, reads DGGITQSPKYLFRKEGQNVTLSCEQNLNHDAMYWYRQDPGQGLRLIYYSQIVNDFQKGDIAEGYSVSREKKESFPLTVTSAQKNPTAFYLCASSIRTASYEQYFGPGTRLTVT.

This clonotype was counted ten times or more. The rearrangement uses TRBV6-5 and TRBJ1-1, with D possibly matching TRBD1 (6 bases). Germline-derived CDR1 and CDR2 are MNHEY and SVGAGI. V was cut by 6 bases and J by 3 bases, with 14 bases left in between. CDR3 length: 14 residues. The CDR3 protein is CASSTGSWDTEAFF. The CDR3 DNA reads as TGTGCCAGCAGCACAGGGTCCTGGGACACTGAAGCTTTCTTT.

There are many counts of this clonotype. The chain recombines TRBV10-3 with TRBJ2-5, with 10 bases aligning to TRBD2. The CDR3 contains 17 residues. The germline V gene encodes CDR1 ENHRY and CDR2 SYGVKD. V shed 10 bases and J 4 bases; nucleotides not matched to a gene: 18. The CDR3 bases are TGTGCCACTCTCGAAAAGCTAGCGGGAGAGCGGAGAGAGACCCAGTACTTC. Protein sequence: CATLEKLAGERRETQYF.

At least ten counts were recorded for this clonotype. The V gene is TRBV7-9, the J gene TRBJ1-1; no firm D call. Germline lookup yields CDR1 SEHNR and CDR2 FQNEAQ (reference sequence). This CDR3 is built from 14 residues. The V and J ends lost 1 base and 6 bases respectively, with 12 bases between them. In DNA, the CDR3 is TGTGCCAGCAGCTTAGGGATGGAGGGTTCTGAAGCTTTCTTT. Its translation: CASSLGMEGSEAFF. The entire variable domain, with the rest obtained from reference TRBV7-9 and TRBJ1-1, is as follows: DTGVSQNPRHKITKRGQNVTFRCDPISEHNRLYWYRQTLGQGPEFLTYFQNEAQLEKSRLLSDRFSAERPKGSFSTLEIQRTEQGDSAMYLCASSLGMEGSEAFFGQGTRLTVV.

In regard to this clonotype: This sequence may be a read error, since a much larger clone differs from it by one base. This rearrangement joins TRBV30 to TRBJ2-7; no clear D. Germline lookup yields CDR1 GTSNPN and CDR2 SVGIG (reference sequence). The CDR3 is 14 amino acids. The CDR3 DNA reads TGTGCCTGGAATTCTGGCCGGAGCTCCCACGAGCAGTACTTC. Translated: CAWNSGRSSHEQYF.

The table lists this clonotype with a count of one. One end of the junction does not line up with germline, which may come from a read error. V and J are TRBV7-2 and TRBJ1-5; 7 bases line up with TRBD1. Germline lookup yields CDR1 SGHTA and CDR2 FQGNSA. The length of the CDR3 is 13 residues. The CDR3, as DNA: TGTGCCAGGAGCTTAGCAGGGGGTCAGCCCCAGCATTTT. Protein: CARSLAGGQPQHF.

In its sample, this clonotype was seen many times. The chain couples TRBV5-1 to TRBJ2-2; unclear D gene. This CDR3 contains 14 residues. The germline V and J ends were trimmed by 6 bases and 0 bases, with 9 bases remaining between them. Germline lookup yields CDR1 SGHRS and CDR2 YFSETQ. In DNA form, the CDR3 reads TGCGCCAGCAAGACAACTTCGAACACCGGGGAGCTGTTTTTT. Amino acids: CASKTTSNTGELFF.

This clonotype has a count of ten or more. CDR3 in DNA: TGTGCCAGCAGTGCACCGGGGGGCGAGACCTATAACTCCTACGAGCAGTACTTC. This gives the protein CASSAPGGETYNSYEQYF. This chain links TRBV12-3 or TRBV12-4 with TRBJ2-7, with TRBD2 as a possible D gene (7 bases). Between the trimmed V and J ends, which lost 5 bases and 0 bases, there was a span of 23 bases. The CDR3 consists of 18 residues.

This clonotype was seen many times. This chain joins TRBV12-3 or TRBV12-4 and TRBJ1-1; D uncertain. The CDR3 runs 12 residues. The V gene lost 1 base and the J gene lost 3 bases, with 3 bases spanning the gap. The CDR3 region has the DNA TGTGCCAGCAGTTTAGATTACACTGAAGCTTTCTTT. It encodes CASSLDYTEAFF.

This clonotype was picked up many times. This sequence joins TRBV15 and TRBJ2-5; possibly TRBD2 for D (6 bases). Trimming took off 8 bases at V and 3 bases at J, with 16 bases between the two ends. Germline loops: CDR1 LNHNV, CDR2 YYDKDF (reference sequence). The CDR3 loop spans 14 amino acids. CDR3 bases: TGTGCCACCCGGTCCACAGGCGGGAAAGAGACCCAGTACTTC. This codes for CATRSTGGKETQYF.

At least ten counts were recorded for this clonotype. The gene calls are TRBV6-5 and TRBJ2-2, with 11 nucleotides matching TRBD2. Trimming at V came to 0 bases and at J to 7 bases, leaving 4 bases not matched to a gene. CDR3 size: 16 residues. CDR1 MNHEY and CDR2 SVGAGI come from the germline V gene. Here the CDR3 DNA reads TGTGCCAGCAGTTACTCGCGACTAGCGGGGATCGGGGAGCTGTTTTTT. Translating gives CASSYSRLAGIGELFF.

This clonotype was counted at least ten times. The rearrangement uses TRBV6-2 or TRBV6-3 and TRBJ2-7; TRBD1 matches at 8 bases. The V gene end was trimmed by 6 bases and the J gene end by 7 bases; junction bases not matched to a gene: 11. The germline CDR1 and CDR2 sequences are MNHEY and SVGEGT. The CDR3 runs 14 residues. CDR3 loop: CASRTGTGLGEQYF. The CDR3 region has the DNA TGTGCCAGCAGAACCGGGACAGGCCTTGGGGAGCAGTACTTC.

This chain uses TRBV6-5 with TRBJ1-1; 7 positions match TRBD1. Germline values: CDR1 MNHEY, CDR2 SVGAGI. This CDR3 comprises 15 residues. Losses at the gene ends were 4 bases for V and 0 bases for J; bases not matched to a gene: 5. CDR3 residues: CASSSGQTMNTEAFF. In DNA form, the CDR3 reads TGTGCCAGCAGTTCGGGACAGACGATGAACACTGAAGCTTTCTTT.

The sample holds many counts of this clonotype. The chain links TRBV6-1 to TRBJ2-5; a possible D gene is TRBD2 (6 bases). The CDR3 runs 15 residues. The V end was cut by 8 bases, the J end by 0 bases, with 16 bases between. CDR1 and CDR2 from the germline V gene are MNHNS and SASEGT. CDR3 nucleotides: TGTGCCAGCGCCCGGGACTTCCTTGACCAAGAGACCCAGTACTTC. This sequence encodes CASARDFLDQETQYF.

This clonotype was detected many times. The chain links TRBV7-9 to TRBJ1-2; D gene unclear. CDR1 SEHNR and CDR2 FQNEAQ come from the germline V gene (reference sequence). This CDR3 has 13 residues. V was shortened by 5 bases and J by 9 bases, with 16 bases between the two germline ends. This CDR3 is CASSPELAFRYTF. For the CDR3, the DNA is TGTGCCAGCAGCCCCGAACTGGCTTTTCGCTACACCTTC.

This chain links TRBV11-2 with TRBJ2-5; 9 bases map to TRBD2. The V and J ends lost 4 bases and 1 base, in that order; junction bases with no gene match: 7. This CDR3 has 16 amino acids. Germline CDR1 SGHAT, CDR2 FQNNGV. The CDR3 nucleotides are TGTGCCAGCAGCTACACTAGCGGGCCCGGCCAAGAGACCCAGTACTTC. It encodes CASSYTSGPGQETQYF.

At least ten counts were recorded for this clonotype. The chain carries TRBV6-1 and TRBJ2-7; D not resolved. Trimming stripped 3 bases from V and 6 bases from J, with 9 bases between. CDR1 MNHNS and CDR2 SASEGT come from the germline V gene. The CDR3 has 12 amino acids. The CDR3 protein is CASSDTVPEQYF. The CDR3 nucleotides read TGTGCCAGCAGTGATACCGTCCCCGAGCAGTACTTC.

This clonotype was observed at least ten times. V and J are TRBV7-2 and TRBJ2-3, with TRBD1 matching over 8 bases. This CDR3 region has 18 residues. Trimming at V came to 4 bases and at J to 8 bases, leaving 20 bases not matched to a gene. Looked up from germline, CDR1 is SGHTA and CDR2 is FQGNSA. The CDR3: CASSSRPGQGWNPATQYF. For the CDR3, the DNA is TGTGCCAGCAGCTCTCGTCCCGGACAGGGTTGGAATCCTGCTACGCAGTATTTT.

Only one count was recorded for this clonotype. The V gene is TRBV7-2, the J gene TRBJ1-6; TRBD1 aligns across 9 bases. CDR1 and CDR2 (germline): SGHTA, FQGNSA. This CDR3 is 16 amino acids long. Trimming cost V 2 bases and J 7 bases; bases outside gene matches: 6. CDR3 in DNA: TGTGCCAGCAGCTTATTCAGGACAGGGGACAATTCACCCCTCCACTTT. Its protein product is CASSLFRTGDNSPLHF.

This clonotype appeared a few times. This chain uses TRBV6-1 with TRBJ2-5, with D unresolved. The CDR3 covers 13 residues. V dropped 6 bases and J dropped 5 bases, with 13 bases sitting between them. Germline V gives CDR1 MNHNS, CDR2 SASEGT. CDR3 region: CASSSRPRETQYF. The CDR3 nucleotides read TGTGCCAGCAGCTCTAGACCGCGGGAGACCCAGTACTTC.

This clonotype was recorded at least ten times. The rearrangement uses TRBV7-2 and TRBJ1-6, with D possibly being TRBD1 (6 bases). The CDR3 is 14 amino acids. In germline, CDR1 is SGHTA, CDR2 FQGNSA. V was pared by 4 bases and J by 5 bases, with 9 bases between. CDR3 residues: CASSSGHHNSPLHF. DNA of the CDR3: TGTGCCAGCAGCTCGGGACACCATAATTCACCCCTCCACTTT.

This clonotype was counted at least ten times. The rearrangement links TRBV6-1 to TRBJ1-2; 7 bases are a match to TRBD1. J gave up 6 bases and V 7 bases, and 8 bases lay outside the gene matches. CDR3 size: 13 residues. Germline-derived CDR1 and CDR2 are MNHNS and SASEGT. The CDR3 region is CASTRGAGHGYTF. The CDR3 DNA reads as TGTGCCAGCACCAGGGGGGCAGGTCATGGCTACACCTTC.

The V and J genes are TRBV6-2 or TRBV6-3 and TRBJ1-1; tentatively, D is TRBD1 (6 bases). The ends were cut back, 3 bases at V and 9 bases at J, with 11 bases in the middle. Germline CDR1 MNHEY, CDR2 SVGEGT. The CDR3 runs 12 residues. This CDR3 is CASSYGGSQAFF. CDR3 in DNA: TGTGCCAGCAGTTATGGGGGCTCACAAGCTTTCTTT.

The chain joins TRBV5-1 to TRBJ2-7; D call uncertain. The CDR3 is made up of 15 amino acids. Germline V gives CDR1 SGHRS, CDR2 YFSETQ. Between the trimmed V and J ends, which lost 0 bases and 2 bases, there was a span of 12 bases. This chain's CDR3 is CASSLGQPLAYEQYF. CDR3 sequence (DNA): TGCGCCAGCAGCTTGGGGCAGCCGCTAGCCTACGAGCAGTACTTC. Full variable domain (rest looked up from reference TRBV5-1 and TRBJ2-7): KAGVTQTPRYLIKTRGQQVTLSCSPISGHRSVSWYQQTPGQGLQFLFEYFSETQRNKGNFPGRFSGRQFSNSRSEMNVSTLELGDSALYLCASSLGQPLAYEQYFGPGTRLTVT.

Ten or more counts support this clonotype. CDR3 region: CASSLIAGKNTEAFF. In DNA form, the CDR3 reads TGTGCCAGCAGCTTAATTGCAGGGAAGAACACTGAAGCTTTCTTT. The chain recombines TRBV7-2 with TRBJ1-1; tentatively, D is TRBD1 (5 bases). V was cut by 2 bases and J by 1 base, with 11 bases left in between. The CDR3 consists of 15 residues. Germline-derived CDR1 and CDR2 are SGHTA and FQGNSA.

This clonotype was seen many times. The rearrangement joins TRBV12-3 or TRBV12-4 to TRBJ1-5, with D tentatively TRBD1 (5 bases). The CDR3 covers 15 residues. V lost 3 bases and J lost 3, with 12 bases in between. CDR3 DNA sequence: TGTGCCAGCAGTTTGGTTCAGGGATCCAATCAGCCCCAGCATTTT. Amino acid sequence: CASSLVQGSNQPQHF.

DNA for the CDR3: TGTGCCAGCAGTTACTCACCGACTCCCGGGGAGCTGTTTTTT. It translates to CASSYSPTPGELFF. The chain carries TRBV6-5 and TRBJ2-2; D is unresolved. The CDR3 runs 14 residues. V dropped 0 bases and J dropped 6 bases, with 8 bases sitting between them. The germline gives CDR1 MNHEY, CDR2 SVGAGI.